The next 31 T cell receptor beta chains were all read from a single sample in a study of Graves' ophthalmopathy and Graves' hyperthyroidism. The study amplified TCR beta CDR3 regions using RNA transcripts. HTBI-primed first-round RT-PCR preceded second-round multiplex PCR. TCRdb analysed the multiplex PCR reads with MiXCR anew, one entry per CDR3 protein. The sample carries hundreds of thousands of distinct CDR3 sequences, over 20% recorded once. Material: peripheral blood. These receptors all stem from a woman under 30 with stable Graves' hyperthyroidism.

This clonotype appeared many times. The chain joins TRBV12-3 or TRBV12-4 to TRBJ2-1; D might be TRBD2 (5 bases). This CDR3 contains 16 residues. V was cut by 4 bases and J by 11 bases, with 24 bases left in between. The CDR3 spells CASSSPLWERPEKQFF. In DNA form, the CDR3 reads TGTGCCAGCAGTTCCCCCCTGTGGGAGAGGCCTGAGAAGCAGTTCTTC.

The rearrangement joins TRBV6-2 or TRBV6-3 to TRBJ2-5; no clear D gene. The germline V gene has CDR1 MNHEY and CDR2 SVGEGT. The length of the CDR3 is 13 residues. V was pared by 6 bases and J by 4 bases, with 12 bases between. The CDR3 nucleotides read TGTGCCAGCAGATCCGGACGGCCAGAGACCCAGTACTTC. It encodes CASRSGRPETQYF.

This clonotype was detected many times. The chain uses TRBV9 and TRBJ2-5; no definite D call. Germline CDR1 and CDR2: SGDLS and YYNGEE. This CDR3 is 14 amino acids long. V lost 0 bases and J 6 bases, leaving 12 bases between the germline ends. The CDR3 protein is CASSVGSASKTQYF. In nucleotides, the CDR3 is TGTGCCAGCAGCGTAGGGTCGGCGTCAAAGACCCAGTACTTC. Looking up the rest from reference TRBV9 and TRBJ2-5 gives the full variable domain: DSGVTQTPKHLITATGQRVTLRCSPRSGDLSVYWYQQSLDQGLQFLIQYYNGEERAKGNILERFSAQQFPDLHSELNLSSLELGDSALYFCASSVGSASKTQYFGPGTRLLVL.

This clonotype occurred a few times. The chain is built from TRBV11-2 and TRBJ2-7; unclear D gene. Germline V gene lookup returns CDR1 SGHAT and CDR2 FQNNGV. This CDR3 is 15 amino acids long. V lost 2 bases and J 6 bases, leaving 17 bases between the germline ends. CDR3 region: CASSLSRRLLGEQYF. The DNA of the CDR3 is TGTGCCAGCAGCTTAAGTAGGAGACTCCTGGGCGAGCAGTACTTC.

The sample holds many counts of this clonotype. CDR3 bases: TGTGCCACCAGCAAAGGTTGGGGGATCCCTGAAGCTTTCTTT. It is translated as CATSKGWGIPEAFF. V is TRBV15 and J is TRBJ1-1; possibly TRBD1 for D (5 bases). Trimming pared 4 bases from V and 6 bases from J, leaving 15 bases between. The CDR3 contains 14 residues. Germline V gene data show CDR1 as LNHNV and CDR2 as YYDKDF (reference sequence).

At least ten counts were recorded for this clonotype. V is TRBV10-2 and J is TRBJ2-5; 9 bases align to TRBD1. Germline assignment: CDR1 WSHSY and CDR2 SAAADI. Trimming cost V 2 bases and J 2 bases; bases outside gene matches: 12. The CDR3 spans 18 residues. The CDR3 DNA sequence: TGCGCCAGCAGTGAGACGCCGGGACAGGGACGAGTTCAAGAGACCCAGTACTTC. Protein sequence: CASSETPGQGRVQETQYF.

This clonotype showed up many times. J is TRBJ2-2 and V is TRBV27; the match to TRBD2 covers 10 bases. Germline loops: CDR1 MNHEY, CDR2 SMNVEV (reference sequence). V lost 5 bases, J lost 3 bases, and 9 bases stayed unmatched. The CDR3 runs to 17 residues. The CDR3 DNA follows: TGTGCCAGCAGTCGAGGACTAGCGGAAGGGTACACCGGGGAGCTGTTTTTT. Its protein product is CASSRGLAEGYTGELFF.

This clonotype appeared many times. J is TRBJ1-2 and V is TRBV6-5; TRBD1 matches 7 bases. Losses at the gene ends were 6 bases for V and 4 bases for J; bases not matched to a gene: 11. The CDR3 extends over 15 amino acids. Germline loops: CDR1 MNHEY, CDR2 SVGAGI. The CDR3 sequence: CASSPRDRWPYGYTF. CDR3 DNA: TGTGCCAGCAGCCCCCGGGACAGATGGCCCTATGGCTACACCTTC.

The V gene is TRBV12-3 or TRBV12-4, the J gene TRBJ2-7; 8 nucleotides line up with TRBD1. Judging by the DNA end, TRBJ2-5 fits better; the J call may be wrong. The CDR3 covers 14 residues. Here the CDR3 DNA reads TGTGCCAGCAGTTTGCAGGGGGCGGCGGAGACCCAGTACTTC. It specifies CASSLQGAAETQYF.

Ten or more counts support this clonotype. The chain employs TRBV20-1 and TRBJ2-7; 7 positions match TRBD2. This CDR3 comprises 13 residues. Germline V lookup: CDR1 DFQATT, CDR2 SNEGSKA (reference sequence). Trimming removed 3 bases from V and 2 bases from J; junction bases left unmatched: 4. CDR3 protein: CSARTAGAYEQYF. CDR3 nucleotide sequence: TGCAGTGCTAGGACCGCGGGAGCCTACGAGCAGTACTTC.

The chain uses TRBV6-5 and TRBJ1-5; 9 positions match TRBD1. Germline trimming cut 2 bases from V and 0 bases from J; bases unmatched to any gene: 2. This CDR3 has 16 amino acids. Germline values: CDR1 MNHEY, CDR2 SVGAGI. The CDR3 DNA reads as TGTGCCAGCAGTTACGGACAGGGGTTTAGCAATCAGCCCCAGCATTTT. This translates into CASSYGQGFSNQPQHF.

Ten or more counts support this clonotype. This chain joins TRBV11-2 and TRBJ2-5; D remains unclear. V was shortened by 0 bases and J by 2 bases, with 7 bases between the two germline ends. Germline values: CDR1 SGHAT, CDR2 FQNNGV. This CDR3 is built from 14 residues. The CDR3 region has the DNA TGTGCCAGCAGCTTAGAAAGGGAACAAGAGACCCAGTACTTC. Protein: CASSLEREQETQYF.

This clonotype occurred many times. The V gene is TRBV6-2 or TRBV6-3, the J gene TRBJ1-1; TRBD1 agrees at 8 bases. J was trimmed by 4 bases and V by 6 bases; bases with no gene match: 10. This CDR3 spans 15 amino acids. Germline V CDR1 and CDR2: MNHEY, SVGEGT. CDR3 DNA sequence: TGTGCCAGCAGGATATCAGGGGGCGAGGCCACTGAAGCTTTCTTT. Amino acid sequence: CASRISGGEATEAFF.

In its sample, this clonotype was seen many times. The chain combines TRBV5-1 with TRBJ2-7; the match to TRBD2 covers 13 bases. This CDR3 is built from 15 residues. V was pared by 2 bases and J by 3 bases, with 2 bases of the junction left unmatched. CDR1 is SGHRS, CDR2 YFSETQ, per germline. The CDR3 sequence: CASSFTSGRVYEQYF. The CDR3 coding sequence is TGCGCCAGCAGCTTCACTAGCGGGAGGGTCTACGAGCAGTACTTC.

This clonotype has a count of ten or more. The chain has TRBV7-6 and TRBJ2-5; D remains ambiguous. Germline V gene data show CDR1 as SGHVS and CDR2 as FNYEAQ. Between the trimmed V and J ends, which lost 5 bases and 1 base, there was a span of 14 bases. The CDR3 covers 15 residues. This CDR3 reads CASSPLVLPQETQYF. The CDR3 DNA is TGTGCCAGCAGCCCCCTTGTCCTTCCCCAAGAGACCCAGTACTTC. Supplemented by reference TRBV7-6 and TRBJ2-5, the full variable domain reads GAGVSQSPRYKVTKRGQDVALRCDPISGHVSLYWYRQALGQGPEFLTYFNYEAQQDKSGLPNDRFSAERPEGSISTLTIQRTEQRDSAMYRCASSPLVLPQETQYFGPGTRLLVL.

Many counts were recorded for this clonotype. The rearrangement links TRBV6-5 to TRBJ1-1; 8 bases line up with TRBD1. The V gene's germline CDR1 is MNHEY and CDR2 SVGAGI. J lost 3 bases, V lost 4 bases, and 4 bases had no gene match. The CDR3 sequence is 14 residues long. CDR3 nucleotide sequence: TGTGCCAGCAGTTTTCCAGGGGGCTACACTGAAGCTTTCTTT. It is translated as CASSFPGGYTEAFF.

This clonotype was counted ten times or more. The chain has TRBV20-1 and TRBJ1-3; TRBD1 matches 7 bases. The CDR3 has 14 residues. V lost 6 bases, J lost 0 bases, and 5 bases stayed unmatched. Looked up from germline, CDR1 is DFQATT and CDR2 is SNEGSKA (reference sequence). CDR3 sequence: CSAQGDVSGNTIYF. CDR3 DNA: TGCAGTGCCCAGGGGGACGTCTCTGGAAACACCATATATTTT.

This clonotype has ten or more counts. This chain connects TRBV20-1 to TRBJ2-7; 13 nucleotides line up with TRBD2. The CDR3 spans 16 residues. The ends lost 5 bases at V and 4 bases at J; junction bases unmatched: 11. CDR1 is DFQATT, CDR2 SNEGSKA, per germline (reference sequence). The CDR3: CSAEGLAGTPVYEQYF. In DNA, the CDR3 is TGCAGTGCTGAGGGACTAGCGGGGACCCCGGTATACGAGCAGTACTTC.

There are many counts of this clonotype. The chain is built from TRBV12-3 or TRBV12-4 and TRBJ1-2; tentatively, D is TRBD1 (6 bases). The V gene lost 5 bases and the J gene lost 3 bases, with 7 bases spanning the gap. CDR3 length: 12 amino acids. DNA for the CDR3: TGTGCCAGCAGTCCAGGGGACTATGGCTACACCTTC. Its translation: CASSPGDYGYTF.

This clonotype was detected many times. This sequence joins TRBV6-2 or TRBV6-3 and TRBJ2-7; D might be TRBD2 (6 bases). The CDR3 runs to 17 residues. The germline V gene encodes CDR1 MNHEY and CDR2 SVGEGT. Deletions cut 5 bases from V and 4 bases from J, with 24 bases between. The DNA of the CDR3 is TGTGCCAGCAGTCCGACCCCGGGACTGGACCCTATTTACGAGCAGTACTTC. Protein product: CASSPTPGLDPIYEQYF.

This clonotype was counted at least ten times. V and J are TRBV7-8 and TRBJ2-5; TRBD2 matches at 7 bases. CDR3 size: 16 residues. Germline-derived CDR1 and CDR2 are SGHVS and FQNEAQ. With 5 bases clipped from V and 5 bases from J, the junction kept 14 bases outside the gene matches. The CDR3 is CASSSRSTSEGETQYF. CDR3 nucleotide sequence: TGTGCCAGCAGCAGCCGATCCACTAGCGAGGGGGAGACCCAGTACTTC.

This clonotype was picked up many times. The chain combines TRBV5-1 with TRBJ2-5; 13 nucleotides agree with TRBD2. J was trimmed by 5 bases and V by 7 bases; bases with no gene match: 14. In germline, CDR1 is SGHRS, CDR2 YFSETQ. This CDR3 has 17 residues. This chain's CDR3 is CASGPSRLAGGMETQYF. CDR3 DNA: TGCGCCAGCGGCCCCAGTCGACTAGCGGGAGGTATGGAGACCCAGTACTTC.

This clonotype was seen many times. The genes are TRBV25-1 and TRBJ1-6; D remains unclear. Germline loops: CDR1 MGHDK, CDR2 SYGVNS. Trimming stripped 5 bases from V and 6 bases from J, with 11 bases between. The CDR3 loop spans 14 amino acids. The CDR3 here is CASSSLTRNSPLHF. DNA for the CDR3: TGTGCCAGCAGTTCACTAACCCGTAATTCACCCCTCCACTTT.

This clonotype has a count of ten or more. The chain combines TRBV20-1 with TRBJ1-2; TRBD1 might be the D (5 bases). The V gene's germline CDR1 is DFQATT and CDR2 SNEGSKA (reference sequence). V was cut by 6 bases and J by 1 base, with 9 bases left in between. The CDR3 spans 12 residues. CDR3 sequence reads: CSAEDSNYGYTF. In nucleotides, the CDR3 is TGCAGTGCCGAAGACAGTAACTATGGCTACACCTTC.

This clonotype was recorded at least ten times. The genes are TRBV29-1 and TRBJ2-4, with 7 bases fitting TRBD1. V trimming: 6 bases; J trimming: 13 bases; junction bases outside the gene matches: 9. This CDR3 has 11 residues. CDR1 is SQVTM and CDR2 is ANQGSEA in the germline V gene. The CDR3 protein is CSVRLTGAQYF. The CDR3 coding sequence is TGCAGCGTCCGACTTACAGGGGCCCAGTACTTC.

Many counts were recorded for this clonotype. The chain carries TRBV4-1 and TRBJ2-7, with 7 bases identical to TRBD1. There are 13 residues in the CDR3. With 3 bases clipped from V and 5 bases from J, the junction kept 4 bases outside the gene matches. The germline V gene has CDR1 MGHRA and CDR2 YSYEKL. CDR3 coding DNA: TGCGCCAGCAGCCAGGAGACAGGGAACGAGCAGTACTTC. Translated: CASSQETGNEQYF.

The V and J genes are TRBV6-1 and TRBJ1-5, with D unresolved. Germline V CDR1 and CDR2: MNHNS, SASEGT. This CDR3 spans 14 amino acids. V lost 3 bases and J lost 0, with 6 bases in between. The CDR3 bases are TGTGCCAGCAGTGATGGCCGTAGCAATCAGCCCCAGCATTTT. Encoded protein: CASSDGRSNQPQHF.

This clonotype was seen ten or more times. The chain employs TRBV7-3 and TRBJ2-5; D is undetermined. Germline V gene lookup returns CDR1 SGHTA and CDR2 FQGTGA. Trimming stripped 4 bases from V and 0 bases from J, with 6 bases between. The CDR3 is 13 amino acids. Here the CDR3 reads CASSSTYQETQYF. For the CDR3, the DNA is TGTGCCAGCAGCTCAACATACCAAGAGACCCAGTACTTC. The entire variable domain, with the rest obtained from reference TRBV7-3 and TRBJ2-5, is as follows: GAGVSQTPSNKVTEKGKYVELRCDPISGHTALYWYRQSLGQGPEFLIYFQGTGAADDSGLPNDRFFAVRPEGSVSTLKIQRTERGDSAVYLCASSSTYQETQYFGPGTRLLVL.

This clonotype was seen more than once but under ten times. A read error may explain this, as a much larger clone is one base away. The CDR3 sequence is CAWSVVRYKQYF. CDR3 in DNA: TGTGCCTGGAGTGTAGTCCGCTACAAGCAGTACTTC. This chain connects TRBV30 to TRBJ2-7; D not resolved. Germline lookup yields CDR1 GTSNPN and CDR2 SVGIG (reference sequence). There are 12 residues in the CDR3. Full variable domain (outside the CDR3, taken from reference TRBV30 and TRBJ2-7): SQTIHQWPATLVQPVGSPLSLECTVEGTSNPNLYWYRQAAGRGLQLLFYSVGIGQISSEVPQNLSASRPQDRQFILSSKKLLLSDSGFYLCAWSVVRYKQYFGPGTRLTVT.

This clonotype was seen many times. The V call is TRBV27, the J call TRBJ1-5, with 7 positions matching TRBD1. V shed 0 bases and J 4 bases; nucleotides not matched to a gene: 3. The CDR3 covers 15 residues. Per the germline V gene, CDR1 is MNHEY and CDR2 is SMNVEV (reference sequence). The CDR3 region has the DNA TGTGCCAGCAGTTTATCGGGACAGAGTAATCAGCCCCAGCATTTT. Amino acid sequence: CASSLSGQSNQPQHF.

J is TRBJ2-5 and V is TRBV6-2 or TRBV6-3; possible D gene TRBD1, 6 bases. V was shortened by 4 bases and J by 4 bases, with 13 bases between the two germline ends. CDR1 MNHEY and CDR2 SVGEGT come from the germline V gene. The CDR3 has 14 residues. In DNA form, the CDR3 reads TGTGCCAGCAGTTTTAGGGGGATACCAGAGACCCAGTACTTC. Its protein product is CASSFRGIPETQYF.